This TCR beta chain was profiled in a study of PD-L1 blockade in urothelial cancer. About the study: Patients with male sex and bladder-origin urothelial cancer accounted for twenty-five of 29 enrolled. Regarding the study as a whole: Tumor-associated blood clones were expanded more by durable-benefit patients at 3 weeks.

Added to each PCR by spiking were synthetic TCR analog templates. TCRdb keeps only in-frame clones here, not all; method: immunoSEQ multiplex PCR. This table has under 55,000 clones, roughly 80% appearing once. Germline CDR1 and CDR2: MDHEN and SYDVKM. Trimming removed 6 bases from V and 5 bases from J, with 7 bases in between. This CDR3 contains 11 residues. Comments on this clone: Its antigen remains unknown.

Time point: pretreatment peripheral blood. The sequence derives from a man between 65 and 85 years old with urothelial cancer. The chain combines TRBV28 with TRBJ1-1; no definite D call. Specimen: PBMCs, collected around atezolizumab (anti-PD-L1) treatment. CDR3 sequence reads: CASRLETEAFF. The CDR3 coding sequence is TGTGCCAGCAGGCTGGAGACTGAAGCTTTCTTT.